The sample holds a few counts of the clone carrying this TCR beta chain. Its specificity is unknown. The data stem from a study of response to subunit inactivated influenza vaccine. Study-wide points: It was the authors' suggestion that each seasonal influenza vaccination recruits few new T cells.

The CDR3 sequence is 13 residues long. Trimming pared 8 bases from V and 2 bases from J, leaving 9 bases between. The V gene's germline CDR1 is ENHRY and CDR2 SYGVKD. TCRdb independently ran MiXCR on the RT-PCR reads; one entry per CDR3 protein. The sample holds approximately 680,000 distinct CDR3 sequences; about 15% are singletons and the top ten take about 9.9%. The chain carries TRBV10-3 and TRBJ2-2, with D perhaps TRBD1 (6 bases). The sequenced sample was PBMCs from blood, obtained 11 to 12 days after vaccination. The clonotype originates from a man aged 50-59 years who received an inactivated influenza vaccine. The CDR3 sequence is CAIGDINTGELFF. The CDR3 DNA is TGTGCCATCGGGGACATTAACACCGGGGAGCTGTTTTTT.